The rows below give T cell receptor beta chains drawn from one sample of a study of glioma-infiltrating T cells. A single record per CDR3 protein comes from TCRdb applying MiXCR to the multiplex PCR reads. The sample includes some 22,000 distinct CDR3 sequences, around 24% of them seen just once. Sample: glioma tissue, nonneoplastic brain tissue, or PBMCs (not recorded which). Receptor source: a human donor with low-grade glioma or glioblastoma, undergoing nonglioma brain surgery, or in good health (not recorded which). Each CDR3 is given with its conserved first and last residue. The D gene is left open where the match is weak. Not all rows give a size; the values are once, few, many and, for expanded clones, a class.

many	12	TRBV27	.	TRBJ2-1	TGTGCCAGCAGTACCGGGAATAATGAGCAGTTCTTC	CASSTGNNEQFF
few	14	TRBV3-1	TRBD1	TRBJ1-3	TGTGCCAGCACCCCCGGGACAGGGTGGGACACCATATATTTT	CASTPGTGWDTIYF
many	12	TRBV28	.	TRBJ2-1	TGTGCCAGCCCAGTCCCCTTAAATGAGCAGTTCTTC	CASPVPLNEQFF
medium-sized	13	TRBV6-1	TRBD1	TRBJ1-2	TGTGCCAGCAGTGCGACAGGGGTCCAAGGCTACACCTTC	CASSATGVQGYTF
few	16	TRBV7-3	.	TRBJ2-1	TGTGCCAGCAGCTTAAGCGGGTCAAGCTCCTACAATGAGCAGTTCTTC	CASSLSGSSSYNEQFF
.	12	TRBV30	.	TRBJ1-2	TGTGCCTGGAATTCAGCAGGTGGCGGCTACACCTTC	CAWNSAGGGYTF
many	16	TRBV7-2	.	TRBJ2-2	TGTGCCAGCAGCTTAGGTGGGAATCAGAACACCGGGGAGCTGTTTTTT	CASSLGGNQNTGELFF
.	12	TRBV12-3/TRBV12-4	.	TRBJ1-2	TGTGCCAGCAGTTTTCCGTCGTATGGCTACACCTTC	CASSFPSYGYTF
.	14	TRBV7-9	TRBD2	TRBJ2-5	TGTGCCAGCAGTGTAGCGGGGGGGGAAGAGACCCAGTACTTC	CASSVAGGEETQYF
once	15	TRBV5-6	.	TRBJ2-1	TGTGCCAGCAGCCCGATCAGGCAGACCTACAATGAGCAGTTCTTC	CASSPIRQTYNEQFF
many	13	TRBV4-3	.	TRBJ2-1	TGCGCCAGCAGCCAAGCCCTTGATCGGGAGCAGTTCTTC	CASSQALDREQFF
many	13	TRBV2	.	TRBJ2-1	TGTGCCAGCACTTCCTACAGGGCGACCGGGCAGTTCTTC	CASTSYRATGQFF
many	14	TRBV6-1	TRBD1	TRBJ1-1	TGTGCCAGCAGCACCGGGACAGGGTCTACTGAAGCTTTCTTT	CASSTGTGSTEAFF
many	13	TRBV27	.	TRBJ2-7	TGTGCCAGCAGTTTATTTAACCCTGGGGAGCAGTACTTC	CASSLFNPGEQYF
many	13	TRBV28	.	TRBJ1-2	TGTGCCAGCAGTTTACCCCAGTCCGATGGCTACACCTTC	CASSLPQSDGYTF
many	13	TRBV6-1	.	TRBJ2-1	TGTGCCACCGGGACTCCACCACCGAATGAGCAGTTCTTC	CATGTPPPNEQFF
many	13	TRBV28	.	TRBJ1-5	TGTGCCAGCAGGAAAGGTTGGGATCAGCCCCAGCATTTT	CASRKGWDQPQHF
few	15	TRBV18	.	TRBJ1-2	TGTGCCAGCTCACCCCTTCCAAGAGGGTTTTATGGCTACACCTTC	CASSPLPRGFYGYTF
.	13	TRBV3-1	.	TRBJ2-3	TGTGCCAGCGCCCGAGCAAGCACAGATACGCAGTATTTT	CASARASTDTQYF
medium-sized	17	TRBV4-3	TRBD1	TRBJ1-6	TGCGCCAGCAGCCAAGAGTGGACAGGGTCCTATAATTCACCCCTCCACTTT	CASSQEWTGSYNSPLHF
many	14	TRBV7-7	.	TRBJ1-4	TGTGCTAGCAGCCCGGGACGTAATAATGAAAAACTGTTTTTT	CASSPGRNNEKLFF
many	17	TRBV6-1	TRBD1	TRBJ1-5	TGTGCCAGCAGCGAGTCATCCGGGACAGGGGGCAATCAGCCCCAGCATTTT	CASSESSGTGGNQPQHF
medium-sized	12	TRBV27	.	TRBJ2-7	TGTGCCAGCAGAAGCGCAGGGAACGAGCAGTACTTC	CASRSAGNEQYF
many	15	TRBV20-1	.	TRBJ2-2	TGCAGTGCTAGAGGTGGTATCACCGCTGCCGGGGAGCTGTTTTTT	CSARGGITAAGELFF
many	14	TRBV2	.	TRBJ2-2	TGTGCCAGCAGTCCATTACAGGGAGCCGGGGAGCTGTTTTTT	CASSPLQGAGELFF
many	16	TRBV27	TRBD1	TRBJ1-5	TGTGCCAGCAGTCCGTCGACAGGGACACGTGGTCAGCCCCAGCATTTT	CASSPSTGTRGQPQHF
many	12	TRBV6-1	.	TRBJ2-5	TGTGCCAGCATAATGTTTCCCCAGCCCTTGTACTTC	CASIMFPQPLYF
.	16	TRBV4-1	.	TRBJ2-3	TGCGCCAGCACCCTAATGGGTGGCGGGGGCACAGATACGCAGTATTTT	CASTLMGGGGTDTQYF
many	13	TRBV6-1	.	TRBJ2-7	TGTGCCAGCATTTCCGTAAATTCCTACGAGCAGTACTTC	CASISVNSYEQYF
many	13	TRBV2	.	TRBJ2-4	TGTGCCAGCGGGACGACAGCGGTCAACATTCAGTACTTC	CASGTTAVNIQYF
few	11	TRBV7-2	.	TRBJ2-7	TGTGCCAGCAGCTCTTTCGGGGAGCAGTACTTC	CASSSFGEQYF
few	13	TRBV10-3	TRBD1	TRBJ2-5	TGTGCCATCCAACAGGGGACCCAAGAGACCCAGTACTTC	CAIQQGTQETQYF
many	11	TRBV6-1	.	TRBJ2-7	TGTGCCAGCACCGATACCTACGAGCAGTACTTC	CASTDTYEQYF
few	13	TRBV27	.	TRBJ2-3	TGTGCCAGCAGACCCGGGACTTCAGATACGCAGTATTTT	CASRPGTSDTQYF
once	12	TRBV27	TRBD1	TRBJ2-1	TGTGCCAGCAGGTGGACAGGGGGCGAGCAGTTCTTC	CASRWTGGEQFF
medium-sized	16	TRBV6-6	.	TRBJ1-1	TGTGCCAGCAGTTACCATATCACAGGGATGAACACTGAAGCTTTCTTT	CASSYHITGMNTEAFF
many	14	TRBV20-1	.	TRBJ2-5	TGCAGTGCTAGAGTGGCAGTTCTTAAAGAGACCCAGTACTTC	CSARVAVLKETQYF
.	18	TRBV4-1	TRBD2	TRBJ2-3	TGCGCCAGCAGCCAAGGACGTGCTAGCGGGGGGACGTCAGATACGCAGTATTTT	CASSQGRASGGTSDTQYF
many	16	TRBV4-2	.	TRBJ1-6	TGTGCCAGCAGCCAACGGGCTAACTCCTATAATTCACCCCTCCACTTT	CASSQRANSYNSPLHF
many	16	TRBV7-6	TRBD2	TRBJ2-1	TGTGCCAGCAGCTTAGGCCTAGCGGGTTCCTACAATGAGCAGTTCTTC	CASSLGLAGSYNEQFF
medium-sized	16	TRBV6-1	TRBD2	TRBJ2-1	TGTGCCAGCAGCACGGGACTAGCGGGGGGGAACAATGAGCAGTTCTTC	CASSTGLAGGNNEQFF
many	15	TRBV28	.	TRBJ2-1	TGTGCCAGCAGCGTGGAGGGATCCCCAGACAATGAGCAGTTCTTC	CASSVEGSPDNEQFF
.	14	TRBV18	.	TRBJ2-2	TGTGCCAGCCGGGGAGGTCAGGAAACCGGGGAGCTGTTTTTT	CASRGGQETGELFF
.	14	TRBV7-2	.	TRBJ2-3	TGTGCCTCCAGCTTAGCTCAGTGGATAGATAAGCAGTATTTT	CASSLAQWIDKQYF
.	15	TRBV10-3	TRBD2	TRBJ2-7	TGTGCCATCAGTGACCCCGGGGGGGTCCTATACGAGCAGTACTTC	CAISDPGGVLYEQYF
few	15	TRBV5-1	TRBD1	TRBJ2-5	TGCGCCAGCAGCTCCCGGACAGGGCAACAAGAGACCCAGTACTTC	CASSSRTGQQETQYF
.	11	TRBV6-5	.	TRBJ2-1	TGTGCCAGCACCCCCGGGGGTGAGCAGTTCTTC	CASTPGGEQFF
few	15	TRBV5-4	.	TRBJ2-3	TGTGCCAGCAGCTTACCGGGTGCTAGCACAGATACGCAGTATTTT	CASSLPGASTDTQYF
few	16	TRBV7-2	.	TRBJ1-6	TGTGCCAGCACCCAGTCGGGGACGTCCTATAATTCACCCCTCCACTTT	CASTQSGTSYNSPLHF
many	14	TRBV6-1	TRBD1	TRBJ2-7	TGTGCCAGCAGTATGGGGACAGGGGCGGTCGAGCAGTACTTC	CASSMGTGAVEQYF
.	13	TRBV7-3	.	TRBJ1-2	TGTGCCAGCAGCTTAGTAGGGGAAGATGGCTACACCTTC	CASSLVGEDGYTF
.	15	TRBV12-3/TRBV12-4	.	TRBJ2-1	TGTGCCAGCAGTTTAGTCGGGACCGCCTACAATGAGCAGTTCTTC	CASSLVGTAYNEQFF
.	17	TRBV4-3	.	TRBJ1-3	TGCGCCAGCAGCCTAAACAGGGCGTCCTTCTCTGGAAACACCATATATTTT	CASSLNRASFSGNTIYF
few	13	TRBV6-2/TRBV6-3	.	TRBJ2-7	TGTGCCAGCGCCTCGTCGTATCCCTACGAGCAGTACTTC	CASASSYPYEQYF
medium-sized	11	TRBV20-1	.	TRBJ2-3	TGCAGTGCTAGATTCCAAGATACGCAGTATTTT	CSARFQDTQYF